Sequencing of this T cell receptor beta chain was carried out in a study of shared T cell receptors in the human thymus. CDR1 is LGHNA, CDR2 YNFKEQ, per germline. V was pared by 2 bases and J by 1 base, with 18 bases between. There are 17 residues in the CDR3. Sequencing used immunoSEQ multiplex PCR; TCRdb keeps in-frame clones, though not all of them. The data hold about 710,000 clones, with about 89% observed a single time. These data were likewise used in another study, on human thymus T cells. That work states: Serving as donors were healthy Finnish infants, each of whom was having open corrective surgery for congenital heart defects. Thymic and blood repertoires appeared to carry a bias in their V and J gene usage. Reports from related research described highly overlapping thymic repertoires among unrelated individuals.

Sample: thymocytes. The sequence derives from a boy in the first two years of life with a congenital heart defect. The chain uses TRBV4-2 and TRBJ2-7, with D perhaps matching TRBD1 (6 bases). For the CDR3, the DNA is TGTGCCAGCAGCCAACTACCCCCAGGGGCCCTATCCTACGAGCAGTACTTC. It yields the protein CASSQLPPGALSYEQYF.